The 19 T cell receptor beta chains presented below share a single source sample, sequenced in a study of blood T cells in healthy people across ages. A sample-barcoded 5' primer and a J-beta primer mix were used in a second PCR of roughly 7 to 11 cycles. TCRdb reprocessed the 5' RACE reads with MiXCR, giving one entry per CDR3 protein. The sample has approximately 1.5 million distinct CDR3 sequences, 42% seen once. The sample was blood. The source of these receptors is a young woman in good health.

This clonotype was recorded a few times. The chain uses TRBV20-1 and TRBJ2-5, with a possible D match to TRBD2 (5 bases). V was cut by 0 bases and J by 0 bases, with 14 bases left in between. Germline V gene lookup returns CDR1 DFQATT and CDR2 SNEGSKA (reference sequence). The CDR3 runs to 16 residues. The CDR3 reads CSARDLASRDQETQYF. Written as DNA, the CDR3 is TGCAGTGCTAGAGATTTGGCTAGCAGAGACCAAGAGACCCAGTACTTC.

A word on this clonotype: One junction end disagrees with the germline gene, perhaps due to a read error. The CDR3 region is CANSQPTGGRSYEQYF. The CDR3 DNA sequence: TGCGCCAACAGCCAACCTACAGGGGGCAGATCCTACGAGCAGTACTTC. The chain uses TRBV4-1 and TRBJ2-4; 9 bases line up with TRBD1. The last part of the DNA fits TRBJ2-7 better; the J call may be wrong. The CDR3 is made up of 16 amino acids. Germline CDR1 is MGHRA and CDR2 is YSYEKL.

J is TRBJ2-1 and V is TRBV7-9, with D possibly called TRBD1 or TRBD2 (5 bases each). The DNA end lines up better with TRBJ2-7; the J call may be wrong. Per germline, CDR1 SEHNR and CDR2 FQNEAQ (reference sequence). The CDR3 spans 16 residues. DNA for the CDR3: TGTGCCAGCAGCTTAGAGGGACGCATCACCTACAATGAGCAGTACTTC. It encodes CASSLEGRITYNEQYF.

The rearrangement joins TRBV20-1 to TRBJ2-1; D ambiguous. CDR3 length equals 14 residues. Trimming removed 1 base from V and 3 bases from J, with 10 bases in between. Per the germline V gene, CDR1 is DFQATT and CDR2 is SNEGSKA (reference sequence). The CDR3 loop reads CSARGQRDYNEQFF. The CDR3 region has the DNA TGCAGTGCTAGAGGTCAAAGGGACTACAATGAGCAGTTCTTC.

This clonotype was counted between two and nine times. The chain carries TRBV5-1 and TRBJ1-6; D is perhaps TRBD1 (6 bases). The germline V gene encodes CDR1 SGHRS and CDR2 YFSETQ. V lost 4 bases to trimming and J lost 5 bases, with 16 bases between them. The CDR3 totals 16 residues. The CDR3 region is CASSPSQGSNNSPLHF. The CDR3 DNA reads as TGCGCCAGCAGCCCTTCACAGGGATCAAATAATTCACCCCTCCACTTT.

This clonotype has only a few counts. A much larger clone differs by one base, so this may be a read error. The chain is built from TRBV6-1 and TRBJ2-4; a possible D gene is TRBD2 (6 bases). The CDR3 totals 13 residues. V was shortened by 3 bases and J by 9 bases, with 12 bases between the two germline ends. Looked up from germline, CDR1 is MNHNS and CDR2 is SASEGT. This chain's CDR3 is CASSDRPEGIQYF. As DNA, the CDR3 is TGTGCCAGCAGTGATCGGCCGGAGGGCATTCAGTACTTC.

The genes are TRBV28 and TRBJ1-5, with 9 bases matching TRBD1. The V gene end was trimmed by 4 bases and the J gene end by 3 bases; junction bases not matched to a gene: 7. The CDR3 has 16 residues. CDR1 is MDHEN, CDR2 SYDVKM, per germline. The CDR3, as DNA: TGTGCCAGCAGTTCCGTGGGACAGGGTTACAATCAGCCCCAGCATTTT. This codes for CASSSVGQGYNQPQHF.

The genes are TRBV29-1 and TRBJ2-3, with 9 nucleotides matching TRBD2. The ends lost 2 bases at V and 4 bases at J; junction bases unmatched: 7. Germline-derived CDR1 and CDR2 are SQVTM and ANQGSEA. The CDR3 is 15 residues long. The CDR3 nucleotides are TGCAGCGTTGAAATAGCGGGAGAACTTCCAGATACGCAGTATTTT. It is translated as CSVEIAGELPDTQYF.

This clonotype came up a few times. In DNA, the CDR3 is TGTGCCAGCAGTCAGCACAGGGGTACTGAAGCTTTCTTT. Translated: CASSQHRGTEAFF. The rearrangement links TRBV12-3 or TRBV12-4 to TRBJ1-1, with 7 bases identical to TRBD1. There are 13 residues in the CDR3. The junction had 5 bases not matched to a gene; V was cut back by 5 bases and J by 5 bases.

The chain links TRBV24-1 to TRBJ2-1; no reliable D call. V lost 4 bases and J lost 2, with 11 bases in between. Germline V lookup: CDR1 KGHDR, CDR2 SFDVKD. The CDR3 spans 15 residues. The CDR3 sequence: CATSEQTQTYNEQFF. CDR3 nucleotide sequence: TGTGCCACCAGTGAACAAACGCAGACCTACAATGAGCAGTTCTTC.

This chain uses TRBV5-1 with TRBJ1-2; D ambiguous. The V end was cut by 0 bases, the J end by 6 bases, with 6 bases between. CDR1 and CDR2 (germline): SGHRS, YFSETQ. There are 12 residues in the CDR3. In DNA form, the CDR3 reads TGCGCCAGCAGCTTGGAGCATAATGGCTACACCTTC. Its translation: CASSLEHNGYTF.

Note on this clonotype: Germline and junction disagree at one end, which may indicate a read error. The chain combines TRBV20-1 with TRBJ2-1; unclear D gene. Germline CDR1 DFQATT, CDR2 SNEGSKA (reference sequence). The CDR3 covers 10 residues. CDR3 loop: CGARANEQFF. Written as DNA, the CDR3 is TGCGGTGCTAGAGCCAATGAGCAGTTCTTC.

This clonotype has more than one count but fewer than ten. The CDR3 nucleotides are TGTGCCAGCTCCGATTCCGGCCGATCACCCCTCCACTTT. Its protein is CASSDSGRSPLHF. The chain combines TRBV25-1 with TRBJ1-6; D is ambiguous. The CDR3 contains 13 residues. Germline V lookup: CDR1 MGHDK, CDR2 SYGVNS. V was clipped by 8 bases and J by 10 bases, with 15 bases between them.

The chain joins TRBV20-1 to TRBJ2-5; maybe TRBD2 (6 bases). Germline V lookup: CDR1 DFQATT, CDR2 SNEGSKA (reference sequence). This CDR3 is built from 14 residues. Trimming took 7 bases from V and 11 from J, leaving 26 bases between them. The CDR3 here is CSVQVADYGNEQYF. The DNA of the CDR3 is TGCAGTGTTCAAGTAGCGGACTACGGAAATGAGCAGTACTTC.

This clonotype was counted a few times. The rearrangement joins TRBV4-1 to TRBJ2-1, with 12 bases that match TRBD2. V lost 5 bases to trimming and J lost 6 bases; unmatched junction nucleotides: 5. Germline V lookup: CDR1 MGHRA, CDR2 YSYEKL. The CDR3 is 15 amino acids. The CDR3 spells CASSETSGGRNEQFF. Written as DNA, the CDR3 is TGCGCCAGCAGCGAAACTAGCGGGGGGCGCAATGAGCAGTTCTTC.

The CDR3 sequence is CASSPFRRNYEQFF. The CDR3 nucleotides are TGTGCCAGCAGTCCTTTTCGGCGAAACTATGAGCAGTTCTTC. The J gene is TRBJ2-1, the V gene TRBV28, with D unresolved. The length of the CDR3 is 14 residues. V was shortened by 5 bases and J by 8 bases, with 16 bases between the two germline ends. Per germline, CDR1 MDHEN and CDR2 SYDVKM.

This clonotype was seen more than once but under ten times. The rearrangement joins TRBV2 to TRBJ2-7; D is possibly TRBD1 (6 bases). V lost 5 bases to trimming and J lost 2 bases, with 10 bases between them. The CDR3 runs to 13 residues. From germline, CDR1 is SNHLY and CDR2 FYNNEI. This CDR3 is CASSKQGTYEQYF. The CDR3 nucleotides read TGTGCCAGCAGTAAACAGGGTACCTACGAGCAGTACTTC. Filled out from reference TRBV2 and TRBJ2-7, the complete variable domain reads EPEVTQTPSHQVTQMGQEVILRCVPISNHLYFYWYRQILGQKVEFLVSFYNNEISEKSEIFDDQFSVERPDGSNFTLKIRSTKLEDSAMYFCASSKQGTYEQYFGPGTRLTVT.

About this clonotype: Germline is not matched at one junction end, which may reflect a read error. The chain is built from TRBV7-9 and TRBJ1-5, with D possibly being TRBD1 (6 bases). The germline CDR1 and CDR2 sequences are SEHNR and FQNEAQ (reference sequence). There are 16 residues in the CDR3. The CDR3 spells CVSNSVGGKGNQPQHF. CDR3 coding DNA: TGTGTCAGCAACTCCGTGGGGGGCAAGGGCAATCAGCCCCAGCATTTT.

V is TRBV10-3 and J is TRBJ1-5; 7 positions agree with TRBD1. With V trimmed by 10 bases and J by 0 bases, 18 bases remained unmatched. The CDR3 extends over 18 amino acids. The germline gives CDR1 ENHRY, CDR2 SYGVKD. CDR3 DNA: TGTGCCAGCAGGCACACTTCGGGACAGAGTTATAGCAATCAGCCCCAGCATTTT. Amino acid sequence: CASRHTSGQSYSNQPQHF.